The T cell receptor (beta chain) described here comes from a study of blood T cell repertoires in COVID-19. Study details: The analysed material was cDNA or gDNA that came from T cells, B-cell-depleted T cells, or PBMCs.

V lost 5 bases and J lost 4; bases outside the gene matches: 5. The CDR3 is 13 residues long. Germline V gene data show CDR1 as SEHNR and CDR2 as FQNEAQ (reference sequence). Sequencing used immunoSEQ multiplex PCR; TCRdb keeps in-frame clones, though not all of them. The data contain fewer than 300,000 clones, approximately 83% of them singletons. The chain links TRBV7-9 to TRBJ2-7; 7 nucleotides line up with TRBD1. This clonotype was obtained from a woman aged 30 to 39 who had recovered from COVID-19. Sequencing used PBMCs or T cells enriched from blood (not recorded which). The CDR3 DNA is TGTGCCAGCAGCGACGGGACAGAATACGAGCAGTACTTC. Protein sequence: CASSDGTEYEQYF. The variable domain in full, completed from reference TRBV7-9 and TRBJ2-7, reads DTGVSQNPRHKITKRGQNVTFRCDPISEHNRLYWYRQTLGQGPEFLTYFQNEAQLEKSRLLSDRFSAERPKGSFSTLEIQRTEQGDSAMYLCASSDGTEYEQYFGPGTRLTVT.